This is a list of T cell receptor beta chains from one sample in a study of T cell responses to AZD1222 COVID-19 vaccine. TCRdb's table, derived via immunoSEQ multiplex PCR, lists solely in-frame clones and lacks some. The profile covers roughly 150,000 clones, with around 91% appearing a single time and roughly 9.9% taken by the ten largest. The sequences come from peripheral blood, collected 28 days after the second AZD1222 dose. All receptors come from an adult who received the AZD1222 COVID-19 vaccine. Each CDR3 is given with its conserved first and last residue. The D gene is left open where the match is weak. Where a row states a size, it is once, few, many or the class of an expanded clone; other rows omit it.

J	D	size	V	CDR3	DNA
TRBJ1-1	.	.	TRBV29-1	CSVDGQFGTEAFF	TGCAGCGTTGACGGGCAGTTTGGCACTGAAGCTTTCTTT
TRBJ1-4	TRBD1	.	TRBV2	CASRRDRGVDEKLFF	TGTGCCAGCAGGAGAGACAGGGGGGTAGATGAAAAACTGTTTTTT
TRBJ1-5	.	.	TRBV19	CASSIGSDQPQHF	TGTGCCAGTAGTATCGGGAGCGATCAGCCCCAGCATTTT
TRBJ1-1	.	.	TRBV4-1	CASSQGAGPADTEAFF	TGCGCCAGCAGCCAAGGGGCAGGGCCCGCCGACACTGAAGCTTTCTTT
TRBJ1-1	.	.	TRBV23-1	CASGPLSTTGNTEAFF	TGCGCCAGCGGGCCACTGTCCACGACAGGGAACACTGAAGCTTTCTTT
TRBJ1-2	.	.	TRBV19	CASSPRGGPYGYTF	TGTGCCAGTAGTCCGCGGGGAGGCCCCTATGGCTACACCTTC
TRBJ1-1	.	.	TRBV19	CASSMERSQYTEAFF	TGTGCCAGTAGTATGGAAAGGAGCCAGTACACTGAAGCTTTCTTT
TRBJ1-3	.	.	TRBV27	CASMRWGDSGNTIYF	TGTGCCAGCATGAGGTGGGGGGACTCTGGAAACACCATATATTTT
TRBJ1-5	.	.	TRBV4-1	CASSWTWGEPQHF	TGCGCCAGCAGCTGGACCTGGGGGGAGCCCCAGCATTTT
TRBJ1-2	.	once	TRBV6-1	CASSEVNGFGYTF	TGTGCCAGCAGTGAAGTTAATGGGTTCGGCTACACCTTC
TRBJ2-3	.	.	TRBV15	CATDQGGDTQYF	TGTGCCACGGACCAGGGGGGAGATACGCAGTATTTT
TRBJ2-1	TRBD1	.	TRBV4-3	CASSQGGTGKLQGEFF	TGCGCCAGCAGCCAAGGCGGGACAGGTAAACTACAAGGGGAGTTCTTC
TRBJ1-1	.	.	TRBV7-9	CASSPRPTEAFF	TGTGCCAGCAGCCCTCGACCCACTGAAGCTTTCTTT
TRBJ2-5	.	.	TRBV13	CASSPGRETQYF	TGTGCCAGCAGCCCCGGTAGGGAGACCCAGTACTTC
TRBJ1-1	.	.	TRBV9	CASSVGDTEAFF	TGTGCCAGCAGCGTAGGGGACACTGAAGCTTTCTTT
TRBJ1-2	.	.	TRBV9	CASSPWDGYTF	TGTGCCAGCAGCCCCTGGGACGGCTACACCTTC
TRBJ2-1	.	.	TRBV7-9	CASSLRISEQFF	TGTGCCAGCAGCTTAAGAATTAGTGAGCAGTTCTTC
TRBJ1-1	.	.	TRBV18	CASSQGSEREAFF	TGTGCCAGCTCACAGGGCTCTGAACGGGAAGCTTTCTTT
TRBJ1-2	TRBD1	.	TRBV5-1	CASSPDRDSVSYTF	TGCGCCAGCAGCCCGGATAGGGACAGCGTAAGCTACACCTTC
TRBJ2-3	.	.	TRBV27	CASTTSGSTDTQYF	TGTGCCAGCACCACATCTGGGAGCACAGATACGCAGTATTTT
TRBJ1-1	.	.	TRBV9	CASSGSRSEAFF	TGTGCCAGCAGCGGCTCCCGTAGTGAAGCTTTCTTT
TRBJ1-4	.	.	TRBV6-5	CATSPITTNEKLFF	TGTGCCACCTCACCCATTACAACTAATGAAAAACTGTTTTTT
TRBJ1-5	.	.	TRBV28	CASRLDGVHQPQHF	TGTGCCAGCAGACTCGACGGTGTCCATCAGCCCCAGCATTTT
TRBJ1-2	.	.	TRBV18	CASSPQGGSYGYTF	TGTGCCAGCTCACCACAGGGTGGCAGCTATGGCTACACCTTC
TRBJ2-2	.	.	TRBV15	CATSSPKGGHYLSGELFF	TGTGCCACCAGCAGTCCCAAAGGGGGACACTATTTGTCCGGGGAGCTGTTTTTT
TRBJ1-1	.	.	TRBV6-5	CASSRWGNTEAFF	TGTGCCAGCAGTAGATGGGGGAACACTGAAGCTTTCTTT
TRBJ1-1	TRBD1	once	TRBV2	CASKGDRARNTEAFF	TGTGCCAGCAAGGGAGACAGGGCACGGAACACTGAAGCTTTCTTT
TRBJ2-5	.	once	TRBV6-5	CASSYSQGGETQYF	TGTGCCAGCAGTTACTCGCAGGGGGGAGAGACCCAGTACTTC
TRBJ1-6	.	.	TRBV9	CASRKDTQGNSPLHF	TGTGCCAGCAGGAAGGACACACAAGGAAATTCACCCCTCCACTTT
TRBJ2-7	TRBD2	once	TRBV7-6	CASSSQGGLAGREQYF	TGTGCCAGCAGCTCGCAGGGGGGACTAGCGGGTCGCGAGCAGTACTTC
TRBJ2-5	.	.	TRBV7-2	CASSLEMGETQYF	TGTGCCAGCAGCTTAGAGATGGGCGAGACCCAGTACTTC
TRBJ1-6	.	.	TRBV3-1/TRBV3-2	CASSQDGREPLHF	TGTGCCAGCAGCCAAGATGGTCGGGAACCCCTCCACTTT
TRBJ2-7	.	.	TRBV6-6	CASRTDGYYEQYF	TGTGCCAGCCGGACTGACGGCTACTACGAGCAGTACTTC
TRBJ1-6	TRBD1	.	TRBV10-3	CAISGTVNSPLHF	TGTGCCATCAGCGGGACAGTTAATTCACCCCTCCACTTT
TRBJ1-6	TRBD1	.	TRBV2	CASSEGTGDNSPLHF	TGTGCCAGCAGTGAAGGGACAGGGGATAACTCACCCCTCCACTTT
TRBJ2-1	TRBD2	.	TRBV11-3	CASSLGLAGERNEQFF	TGTGCCAGCAGCTTAGGACTAGCGGGCGAACGTAATGAGCAGTTCTTC
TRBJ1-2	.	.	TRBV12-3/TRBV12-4	CASRRGESNGYTF	TGTGCCAGCAGGAGGGGGGAATCCAATGGCTACACCTTC
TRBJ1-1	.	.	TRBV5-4	CASRPRGLNTEAFF	TGTGCCAGCAGGCCTAGAGGGTTGAACACTGAAGCTTTCTTT
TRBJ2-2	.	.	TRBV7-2	CASSPLGGPGELFF	TGTGCCAGCAGCCCCTTGGGGGGCCCCGGGGAGCTGTTTTTT
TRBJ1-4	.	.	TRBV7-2	CASGTRRLNEKLFF	TGTGCCAGCGGCACTCGGCGGTTGAATGAAAAACTGTTTTTT
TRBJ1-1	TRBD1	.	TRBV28	CASSSPPRTGGSRGEAFF	TGTGCCAGCAGTTCACCCCCCCGGACAGGGGGCAGTCGGGGTGAAGCTTTCTTT
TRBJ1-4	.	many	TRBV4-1	CASSRGTVEDEKLFF	TGCGCCAGCAGCCGGGGTACGGTGGAGGATGAAAAACTGTTTTTT
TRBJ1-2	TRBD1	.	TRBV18	CASSGTGTVEGYGYTF	TGTGCCAGCTCAGGCACGGGGACAGTGGAGGGCTATGGCTACACCTTC
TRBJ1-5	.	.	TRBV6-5	CASSYTRTTGSQHF	TGTGCCAGCAGTTACACGCGGACAACCGGGTCCCAGCATTTT
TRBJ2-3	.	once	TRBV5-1	CASRWGSTDTQYF	TGCGCCAGCAGGTGGGGAAGTACAGATACGCAGTATTTT
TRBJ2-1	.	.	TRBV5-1	CASSMLGTSSYNEQFF	TGCGCCAGCAGCATGCTCGGGACTTCTTCCTACAATGAGCAGTTCTTC
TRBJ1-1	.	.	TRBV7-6	CASSLVKMEYTEAFF	TGTGCCAGCAGCTTAGTTAAAATGGAATACACTGAAGCTTTCTTT